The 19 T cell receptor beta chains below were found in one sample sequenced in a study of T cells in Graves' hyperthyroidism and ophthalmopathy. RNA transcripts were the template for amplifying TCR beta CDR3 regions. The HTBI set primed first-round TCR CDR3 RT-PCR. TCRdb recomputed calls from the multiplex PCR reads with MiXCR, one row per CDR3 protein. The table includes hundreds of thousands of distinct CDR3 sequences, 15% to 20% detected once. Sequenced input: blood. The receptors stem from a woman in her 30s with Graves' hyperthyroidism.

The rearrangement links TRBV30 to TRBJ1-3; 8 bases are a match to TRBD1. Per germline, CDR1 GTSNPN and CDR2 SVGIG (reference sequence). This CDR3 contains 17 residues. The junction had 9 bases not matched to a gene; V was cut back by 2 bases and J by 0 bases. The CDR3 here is CAWSIRQGPSSGNTIYF. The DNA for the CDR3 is TGTGCCTGGAGTATCCGACAGGGGCCCTCCTCTGGAAACACCATATATTTT.

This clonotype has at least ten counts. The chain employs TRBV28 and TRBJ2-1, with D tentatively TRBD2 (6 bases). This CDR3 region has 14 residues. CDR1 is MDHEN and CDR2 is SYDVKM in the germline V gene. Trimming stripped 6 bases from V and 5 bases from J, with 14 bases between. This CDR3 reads CASSPVVADNEQFF. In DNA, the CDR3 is TGTGCCAGCAGCCCCGTGGTAGCGGACAATGAGCAGTTCTTC. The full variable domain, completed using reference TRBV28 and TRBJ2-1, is DVKVTQSSRYLVKRTGEKVFLECVQDMDHENMFWYRQDPGLGLRLIYFSYDVKMKEKGDIPEGYSVSREKKERFSLILESASTNQTSMYLCASSPVVADNEQFFGPGTRLTVL.

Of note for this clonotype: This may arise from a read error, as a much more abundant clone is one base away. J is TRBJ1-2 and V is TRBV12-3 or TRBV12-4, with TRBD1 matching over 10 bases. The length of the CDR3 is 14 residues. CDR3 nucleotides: TGTGCCAGCAGCTTTGGGGACAGGGGCTATGGCTGCACCTTC. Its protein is CASSFGDRGYGCTF.

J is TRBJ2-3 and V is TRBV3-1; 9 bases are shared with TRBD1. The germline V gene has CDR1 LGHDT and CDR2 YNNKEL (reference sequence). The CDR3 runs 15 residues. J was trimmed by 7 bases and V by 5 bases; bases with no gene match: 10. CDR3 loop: CASSFPGTGRNTQYF. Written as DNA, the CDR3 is TGTGCCAGCAGCTTCCCCGGGACAGGGAGGAATACGCAGTATTTT.

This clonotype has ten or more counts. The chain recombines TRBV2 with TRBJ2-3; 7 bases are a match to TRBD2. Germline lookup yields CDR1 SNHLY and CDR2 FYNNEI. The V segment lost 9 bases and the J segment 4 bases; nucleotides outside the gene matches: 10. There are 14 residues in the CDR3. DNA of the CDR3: TGTGCCAGGAAAAGGTCCCGGGGGGCAGATACGCAGTATTTT. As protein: CARKRSRGADTQYF.

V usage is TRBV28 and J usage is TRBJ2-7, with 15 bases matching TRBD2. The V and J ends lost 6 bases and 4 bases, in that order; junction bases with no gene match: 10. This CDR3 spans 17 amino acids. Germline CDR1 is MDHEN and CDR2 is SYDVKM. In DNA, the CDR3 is TGTGCCAGCAGCCACAGTCCGGGACTAGCGGGAGGATACGAGCAGTACTTC. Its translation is CASSHSPGLAGGYEQYF.

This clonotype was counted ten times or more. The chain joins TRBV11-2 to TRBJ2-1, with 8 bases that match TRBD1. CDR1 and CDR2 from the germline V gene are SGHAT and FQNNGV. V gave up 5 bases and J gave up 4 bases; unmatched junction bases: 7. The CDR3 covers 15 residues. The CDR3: CASSRGTGHYNEQFF. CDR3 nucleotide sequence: TGTGCCAGCAGCAGAGGGACAGGCCATTACAATGAGCAGTTCTTC.

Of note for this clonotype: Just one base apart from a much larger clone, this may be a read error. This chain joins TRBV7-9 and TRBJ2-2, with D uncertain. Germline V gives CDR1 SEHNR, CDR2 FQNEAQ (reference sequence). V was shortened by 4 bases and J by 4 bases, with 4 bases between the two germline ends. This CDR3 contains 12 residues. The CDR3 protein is CASSSFTGELFF. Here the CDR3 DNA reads TGTGCCAGCAGCTCCTTCACCGGGGAGCTGTTTTTT.

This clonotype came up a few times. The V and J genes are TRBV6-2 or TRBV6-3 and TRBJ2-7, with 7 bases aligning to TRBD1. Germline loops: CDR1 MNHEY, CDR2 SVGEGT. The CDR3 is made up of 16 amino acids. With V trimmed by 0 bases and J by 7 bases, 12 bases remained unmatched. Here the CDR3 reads CASSYSTGPQTGEQYF. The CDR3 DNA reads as TGTGCCAGCAGTTACTCGACAGGACCCCAGACAGGGGAGCAGTACTTC.

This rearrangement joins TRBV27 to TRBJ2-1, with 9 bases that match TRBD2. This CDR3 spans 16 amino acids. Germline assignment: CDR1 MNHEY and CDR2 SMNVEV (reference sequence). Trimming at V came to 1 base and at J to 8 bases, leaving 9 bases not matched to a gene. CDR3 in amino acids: CASSLFALAGTDEQFF. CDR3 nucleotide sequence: TGTGCCAGCAGTTTATTTGCTCTAGCGGGAACCGATGAGCAGTTCTTC.

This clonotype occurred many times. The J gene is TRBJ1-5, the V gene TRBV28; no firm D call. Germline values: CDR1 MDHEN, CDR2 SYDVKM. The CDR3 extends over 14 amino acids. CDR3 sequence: CATQRTDSNQPQHF. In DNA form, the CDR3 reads TGTGCAACCCAACGGACGGATAGCAATCAGCCCCAGCATTTT.

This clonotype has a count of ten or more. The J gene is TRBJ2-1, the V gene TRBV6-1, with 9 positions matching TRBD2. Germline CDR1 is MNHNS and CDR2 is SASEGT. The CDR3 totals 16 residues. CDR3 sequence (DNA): TGTGAAACAAAATCTAGCGGGACGACCTCCTACAATGAGCAGTTCTTC. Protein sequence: CETKSSGTTSYNEQFF.

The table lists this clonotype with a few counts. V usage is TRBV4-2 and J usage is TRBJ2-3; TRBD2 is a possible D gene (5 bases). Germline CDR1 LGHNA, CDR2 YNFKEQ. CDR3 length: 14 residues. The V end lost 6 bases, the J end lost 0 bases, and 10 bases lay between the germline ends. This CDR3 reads CASSVRGSTDTQYF. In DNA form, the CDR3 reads TGTGCCAGCAGTGTAAGAGGGAGCACAGATACGCAGTATTTT.

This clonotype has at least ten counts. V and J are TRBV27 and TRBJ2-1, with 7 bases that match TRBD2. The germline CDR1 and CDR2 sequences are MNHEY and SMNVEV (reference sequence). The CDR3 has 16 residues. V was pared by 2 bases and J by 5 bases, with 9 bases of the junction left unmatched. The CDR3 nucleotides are TGTGCCAGCAGTTTAGTCAGCGGGAAAAGAGACAATGAGCAGTTCTTC. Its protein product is CASSLVSGKRDNEQFF.

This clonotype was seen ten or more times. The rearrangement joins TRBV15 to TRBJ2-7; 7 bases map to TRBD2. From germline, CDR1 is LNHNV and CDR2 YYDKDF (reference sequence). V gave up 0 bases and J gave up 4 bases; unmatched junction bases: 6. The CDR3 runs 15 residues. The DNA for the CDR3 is TGTGCCACCAGCAGAGATGGGCAGGGAGGGTACGAGCAGTACTTC. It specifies CATSRDGQGGYEQYF.

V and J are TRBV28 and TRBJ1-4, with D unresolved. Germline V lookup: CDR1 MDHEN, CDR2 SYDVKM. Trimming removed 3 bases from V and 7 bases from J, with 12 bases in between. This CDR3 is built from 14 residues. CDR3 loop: CASSFDGGLEKLFF. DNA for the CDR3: TGTGCCAGCAGTTTTGACGGAGGTCTTGAAAAACTGTTTTTT.

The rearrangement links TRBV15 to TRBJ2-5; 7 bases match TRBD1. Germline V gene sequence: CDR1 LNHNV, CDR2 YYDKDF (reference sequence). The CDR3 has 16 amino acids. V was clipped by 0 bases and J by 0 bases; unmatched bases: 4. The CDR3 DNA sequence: TGTGCCACCAGCAGAGAAGACAGGGCGTACCAAGAGACCCAGTACTTC. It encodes CATSREDRAYQETQYF.

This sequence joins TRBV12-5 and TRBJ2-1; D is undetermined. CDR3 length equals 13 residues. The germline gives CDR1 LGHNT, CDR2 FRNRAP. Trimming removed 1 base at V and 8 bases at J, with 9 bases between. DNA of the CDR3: TGTGCTAGTGGTTTGGGGGGTTGGGATGAGCAGTTCTTC. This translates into CASGLGGWDEQFF.

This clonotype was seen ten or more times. The CDR3: CASSFNSSGRGTDTQYF. CDR3 bases: TGTGCCAGCAGTTTCAACTCTAGCGGGAGGGGTACAGATACGCAGTATTTT. The chain recombines TRBV27 with TRBJ2-3, with 12 bases lining up with TRBD2. This CDR3 region has 17 residues. Germline V gives CDR1 MNHEY, CDR2 SMNVEV (reference sequence). J lost 3 bases, V lost 3 bases, and 7 bases had no gene match.